This passage covers 25 T cell receptor beta chains from one sample sequenced in a study of T cell responses to AZD1222 COVID-19 vaccine. Some clones are missing from TCRdb's copy, which holds only in-frame ones; the method was immunoSEQ multiplex PCR. This table has approximately 100,000 clones, about 89% appearing once. The sample here was peripheral blood, taken on day 0 of AZD1222 vaccination. The receptors originated from an adult in good health.

This chain links TRBV2 with TRBJ2-7; possible D gene TRBD1, 7 bases. V was cut by 6 bases and J by 3 bases, with 15 bases left in between. This CDR3 contains 14 residues. The germline V gene has CDR1 SNHLY and CDR2 FYNNEI. This CDR3 is CASRRSGDSYEQYF. The CDR3 DNA follows: TGTGCCAGCAGGAGGTCGGGGGACAGCTACGAGCAGTACTTC.

V gene TRBV5-1 combines with J gene TRBJ2-1; possible D gene TRBD2, 5 bases. The CDR3 contains 14 residues. V was clipped by 4 bases and J by 3 bases, with 11 bases between them. CDR1 is SGHRS and CDR2 is YFSETQ in the germline V gene. The CDR3 DNA follows: TGCGCCAGCAGCATGAGGGCGATCTACAATGAGCAGTTCTTC. Encoded protein: CASSMRAIYNEQFF.

This chain joins TRBV18 and TRBJ1-3; D is perhaps TRBD1 (6 bases). The germline CDR1 and CDR2 sequences are KGHSH and LQKENI. Trimming pared 3 bases from V and 4 bases from J, leaving 16 bases between. The CDR3 spans 16 residues. The CDR3 spells CASSPIDGTNGNTIYF. Written as DNA, the CDR3 is TGTGCCAGCTCACCTATAGACGGGACAAACGGAAACACCATATATTTT.

The rearrangement uses TRBV9 and TRBJ2-2; D not resolved. In germline, CDR1 is SGDLS, CDR2 YYNGEE. Trimming took off 1 base at V and 6 bases at J, with 13 bases between the two ends. This CDR3 is built from 15 residues. The CDR3 region has the DNA TGTGCCAGCAGCGTACGAGCCTCGGATCCCGGGGAGCTGTTTTTT. This translates into CASSVRASDPGELFF.

The chain combines TRBV18 with TRBJ1-1, with a weak D call TRBD1 (6 bases). V was cut by 3 bases and J by 5 bases, with 16 bases left in between. The CDR3 totals 15 residues. The germline CDR1 and CDR2 sequences are KGHSH and LQKENI. CDR3 sequence reads: CASSPASGVGTEAFF. The CDR3 DNA follows: TGTGCCAGCTCACCGGCCTCAGGGGTGGGGACTGAAGCTTTCTTT.

The chain joins TRBV7-8 to TRBJ1-6; 7 nucleotides align to TRBD1. V lost 0 bases, J lost 0 bases, and 8 bases stayed unmatched. This CDR3 contains 19 residues. Per germline, CDR1 SGHVS and CDR2 FQNEAQ. The CDR3 region is CASSLAGGQRSSYNSPLHF. Written as DNA, the CDR3 is TGTGCCAGCAGCTTAGCAGGGGGACAGAGGAGCTCCTATAATTCACCCCTCCACTTT.

The J gene is TRBJ1-2, the V gene TRBV7-9, with D unresolved. This CDR3 is 12 amino acids long. V shed 2 bases and J shed 8 bases, with 9 bases lying between them. Germline V gene sequence: CDR1 SEHNR, CDR2 FQNEAQ (reference sequence). The CDR3 spells CASSLSEGGYTF. The CDR3 region has the DNA TGTGCCAGCAGCTTATCCGAGGGAGGCTACACCTTC.

The chain recombines TRBV9 with TRBJ1-2, with D possibly matching TRBD1 (6 bases). Germline CDR1 is SGDLS and CDR2 is YYNGEE. The V gene lost 4 bases and the J gene lost 2 bases, with 9 bases spanning the gap. The CDR3 totals 13 residues. The CDR3 loop reads CASSPDSNYGYTF. The CDR3 DNA reads TGTGCCAGCAGCCCGGACAGCAACTATGGCTACACCTTC.

This rearrangement joins TRBV19 to TRBJ1-1, with 9 bases matching TRBD1. After removal of 6 bases from V and 11 bases from J, the junction contained 13 bases not matched to a gene. Looked up from germline, CDR1 is LNHDA and CDR2 is SQIVND (reference sequence). The CDR3 length is 14 residues. CDR3 region: CASSQGQGGMGAFF. DNA for the CDR3: TGTGCCAGTAGCCAGGGACAGGGAGGAATGGGGGCTTTCTTT.

This clone was recorded once. The rearrangement uses TRBV20-1 and TRBJ2-7; the D gene could be TRBD1 or TRBD2 (5 bases each). The germline gives CDR1 DFQATT, CDR2 SNEGSKA (reference sequence). CDR3 length: 13 amino acids. Trimming took off 3 bases at V and 5 bases at J, with 14 bases between the two ends. This CDR3 is CSASEILGDEQYF. CDR3 nucleotide sequence: TGCAGTGCTAGTGAGATACTAGGGGACGAGCAGTACTTC.

The chain carries TRBV6-1 and TRBJ1-2, with 7 bases lining up with TRBD1. Trimming removed 2 bases from V and 3 bases from J; junction bases left unmatched: 6. In germline, CDR1 is MNHNS, CDR2 SASEGT. The CDR3 runs 15 residues. The DNA for the CDR3 is TGTGCCAGCAGTGAAAGGACAGGACCCTACTATGGCTACACCTTC. This sequence encodes CASSERTGPYYGYTF.

J is TRBJ1-1 and V is TRBV5-1; D is unresolved. The CDR3 is 15 residues long. Trimming removed 0 bases from V and 3 bases from J, with 12 bases in between. Germline V gene lookup returns CDR1 SGHRS and CDR2 YFSETQ. CDR3 sequence: CASSLVRASDTEAFF. The DNA for the CDR3 is TGCGCCAGCAGCTTGGTCCGGGCTTCGGACACTGAAGCTTTCTTT.

The J gene is TRBJ1-3, the V gene TRBV3-1 (or the pseudogene TRBV3-2); tentative D call: TRBD1 (5 bases). Germline V gene lookup returns CDR1 LGHDT and CDR2 YNNKEL (reference sequence). Trimming cost V 1 base and J 3 bases, with 13 bases left between them. The CDR3 covers 16 residues. The CDR3 region has the DNA TGTGCCAGCAGCCAAGGGAGTGGGACTCTTGGAAACACCATATATTTT. Translated: CASSQGSGTLGNTIYF.

The gene calls are TRBV29-1 and TRBJ2-7; TRBD1 is a possible D gene (6 bases). Between the trimmed V and J ends, which lost 1 base and 4 bases, there was a span of 8 bases. Germline CDR1 is SQVTM and CDR2 is ANQGSEA. The CDR3 is 12 amino acids. The CDR3 spells CSVEGQGYEQYF. Written as DNA, the CDR3 is TGCAGCGTTGAAGGGCAGGGGTACGAGCAGTACTTC.

The rearrangement joins TRBV11-3 to TRBJ2-1; possibly TRBD1 or TRBD2 for D (5 bases each). The CDR3 spans 16 residues. With 0 bases removed from V and 10 bases from J, the gap between germline ends came to 19 bases. Germline V gene sequence: CDR1 SGHNT, CDR2 YENEEA. The CDR3 DNA follows: TGTGCCAGCAGCTTAGATCTAAGGCAGGGTAGGAGGGAGCAGTTCTTC. It is translated as CASSLDLRQGRREQFF.

On this clone itself: Other DNA sequences in the same sample also yield this CDR3. The chain is built from TRBV4-3 and TRBJ1-1; 7 bases agree with TRBD1. The CDR3 covers 14 residues. In germline, CDR1 is LGHNA, CDR2 YSLEER. Trimming at V came to 3 bases and at J to 0 bases, leaving 1 base not matched to a gene. The CDR3 nucleotides are TGCGCCAGCAGCCAGGGACAGATGAACACTGAAGCTTTCTTT. Residues: CASSQGQMNTEAFF.

CDR3 loop: CASSLQSDTEAFF. The CDR3, as DNA: TGTGCCAGCAGCTTACAAAGTGACACTGAAGCTTTCTTT. V and J are TRBV7-3 and TRBJ1-1; unclear D gene. V was pared by 2 bases and J by 3 bases, with 7 bases between. Looked up from germline, CDR1 is SGHTA and CDR2 is FQGTGA. The CDR3 runs 13 residues. The whole variable domain, remainder taken from reference TRBV7-3 and TRBJ1-1, is GAGVSQTPSNKVTEKGKYVELRCDPISGHTALYWYRQSLGQGPEFLIYFQGTGAADDSGLPNDRFFAVRPEGSVSTLKIQRTERGDSAVYLCASSLQSDTEAFFGQGTRLTVV.

The gene calls are TRBV7-9 and TRBJ2-7, with 9 bases that match TRBD2. CDR3 length: 19 residues. The germline V gene has CDR1 SEHNR and CDR2 FQNEAQ (reference sequence). The V segment lost 5 bases and the J segment 0 bases; nucleotides outside the gene matches: 17. This chain's CDR3 is CASSPHKRTSVFVSYEQYF. CDR3 nucleotide sequence: TGTGCCAGCAGCCCCCATAAAAGGACTAGCGTCTTTGTCTCCTACGAGCAGTACTTC. Full variable domain (missing parts from reference TRBV7-9 and TRBJ2-7): DTGVSQNPRHKITKRGQNVTFRCDPISEHNRLYWYRQTLGQGPEFLTYFQNEAQLEKSRLLSDRFSAERPKGSFSTLEIQRTEQGDSAMYLCASSPHKRTSVFVSYEQYFGPGTRLTVT.

The chain joins TRBV30 to TRBJ1-1; D gene ambiguous. The CDR3 runs to 13 residues. CDR1 is GTSNPN and CDR2 is SVGIG in the germline V gene (reference sequence). The V end was cut by 2 bases, the J end by 1 base, with 8 bases between. CDR3 sequence: CAWSPLRNTEAFF. Here the CDR3 DNA reads TGTGCCTGGAGTCCCCTCAGGAACACTGAAGCTTTCTTT. The variable domain in full, with the rest retrieved from reference TRBV30 and TRBJ1-1, is SQTIHQWPATLVQPVGSPLSLECTVEGTSNPNLYWYRQAAGRGLQLLFYSVGIGQISSEVPQNLSASRPQDRQFILSSKKLLLSDSGFYLCAWSPLRNTEAFFGQGTRLTVV.

This clone was counted a few times. The rearrangement links TRBV11-3 to TRBJ2-6; D may match TRBD1 or TRBD2 (6 bases each). CDR1 and CDR2 (germline): SGHNT, YENEEA. The CDR3 runs 15 residues. V lost 5 bases to trimming and J lost 2 bases, with 10 bases between them. CDR3 nucleotide sequence: TGTGCCAGCAGCGGGGGCGGGGCTGGGGCCAACGTCCTGACTTTC. Translating gives CASSGGGAGANVLTF.

The chain combines TRBV13 with TRBJ2-3, with D uncertain. V lost 3 bases and J 0 bases, leaving 7 bases between the germline ends. Germline CDR1 is PRHDT and CDR2 is FYEKMQ (reference sequence). The CDR3 spans 14 residues. CDR3 amino acids: CASSFLGSTDTQYF. DNA of the CDR3: TGTGCCAGCAGCTTTCTAGGGAGCACAGATACGCAGTATTTT.

The chain couples TRBV13 to TRBJ2-3, with 11 positions matching TRBD2. This CDR3 comprises 16 residues. The germline gives CDR1 PRHDT, CDR2 FYEKMQ (reference sequence). The V gene end was trimmed by 3 bases and the J gene end by 0 bases; junction bases not matched to a gene: 2. In nucleotides, the CDR3 is TGTGCCAGCAGCTTCCGACTAGCGGGGAGCACAGATACGCAGTATTTT. Residues: CASSFRLAGSTDTQYF.

The chain employs TRBV6-5 and TRBJ1-5, with D tentatively TRBD1 (5 bases). CDR1 is MNHEY and CDR2 is SVGAGI in the germline V gene. The CDR3 is 13 amino acids. Trimming removed 8 bases from V and 2 bases from J, with 10 bases in between. For the CDR3, the DNA is TGTGCCAGCGGGGGGGGAGGCAATCAGCCCCAGCATTTT. Translating it yields CASGGGGNQPQHF.

The genes are TRBV4-1 and TRBJ1-2, with a tentative D call TRBD1 (6 bases). CDR3 length: 14 amino acids. Germline CDR1 MGHRA, CDR2 YSYEKL. V gave up 3 bases and J gave up 4 bases, with 12 bases separating them. DNA for the CDR3: TGCGCCAGCAGCCACAGGGGACGTGTCTATGGCTACACCTTC. Protein product: CASSHRGRVYGYTF.

The V gene is TRBV4-1, the J gene TRBJ2-7, with D possibly matching TRBD1 (7 bases). CDR1 and CDR2 (germline): MGHRA, YSYEKL. Trimming removed 1 base at V and 5 bases at J, with 12 bases between. The CDR3 contains 14 residues. The CDR3 nucleotides read TGCGCCAGCAGCCAAGTCGGAGGGGGCGACGAGCAGTACTTC. As protein: CASSQVGGGDEQYF.